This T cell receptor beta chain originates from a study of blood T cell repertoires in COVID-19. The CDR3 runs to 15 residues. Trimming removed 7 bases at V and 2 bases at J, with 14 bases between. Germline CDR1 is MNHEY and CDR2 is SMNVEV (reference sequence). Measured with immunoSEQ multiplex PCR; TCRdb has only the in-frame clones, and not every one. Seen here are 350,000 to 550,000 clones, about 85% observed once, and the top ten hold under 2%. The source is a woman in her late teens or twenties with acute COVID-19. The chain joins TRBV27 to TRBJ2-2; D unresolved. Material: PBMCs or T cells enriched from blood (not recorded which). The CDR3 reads CASTPGPLNTGELFF. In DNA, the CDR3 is TGTGCCAGCACCCCAGGTCCCCTTAACACCGGGGAGCTGTTTTTT.